This passage covers 6 T cell receptor beta chains from one sample sequenced in a study of T cells expressing NK-cell markers. TCRdb reprocessed the 5' RACE reads and keeps a single row for each CDR3 protein, giving no DNA. This sample's table has about 380,000 distinct CDR3 sequences. Sequenced material: blood T cells: a sorted CD56 or NKG2C T cell subset, CD4+ or CD8+ T cells, or bulk PBMC T cells (not recorded which). These receptors all stem from a man aged 18 to 69 in good health.

The chain combines TRBV7-2 with TRBJ2-1. Germline-derived CDR1 and CDR2 are SGHTA and FQGNSA. This CDR3 has 15 residues. CDR3 protein: CASSLAVVSYNEQFF.

V gene TRBV3-1 combines with J gene TRBJ2-7; the TCRdb call, TRBD2, lacks DNA for checking. This CDR3 spans 13 amino acids. CDR1 and CDR2 from the germline V gene are LGHDT and YNNKEL (reference sequence). This chain's CDR3 is CASSSWSGYEQYF.

This chain joins TRBV12-3 or TRBV12-4 and TRBJ2-1; TCRdb indicates TRBD2, and absent DNA this call remains unverified. The CDR3 is 19 amino acids. CDR3: CASSPPRISGGATYNEQFF.

The chain recombines TRBV2 with TRBJ2-2; TCRdb outputs TRBD2, but without DNA this stays unchecked. The CDR3 is made up of 17 amino acids. Germline CDR1 reads SNHLY; CDR2 reads FYNNEI. The CDR3 reads CASSEAWARTGLGELFF.

V and J are TRBV6-1 and TRBJ2-1; TCRdb reports TRBD1, a call that lacks DNA to check it against. Germline values: CDR1 MNHNS, CDR2 SASEGT. The CDR3 length is 16 residues. The CDR3 region is CASSPPRVWRSNEQFF.

The chain links TRBV24-1 to TRBJ2-2; the TCRdb D gene call, TRBD1, has no DNA to confirm it. Germline V gene sequence: CDR1 KGHDR, CDR2 SFDVKD. The CDR3 runs to 15 residues. CDR3 sequence reads: CATSAGTGMAGELFF.